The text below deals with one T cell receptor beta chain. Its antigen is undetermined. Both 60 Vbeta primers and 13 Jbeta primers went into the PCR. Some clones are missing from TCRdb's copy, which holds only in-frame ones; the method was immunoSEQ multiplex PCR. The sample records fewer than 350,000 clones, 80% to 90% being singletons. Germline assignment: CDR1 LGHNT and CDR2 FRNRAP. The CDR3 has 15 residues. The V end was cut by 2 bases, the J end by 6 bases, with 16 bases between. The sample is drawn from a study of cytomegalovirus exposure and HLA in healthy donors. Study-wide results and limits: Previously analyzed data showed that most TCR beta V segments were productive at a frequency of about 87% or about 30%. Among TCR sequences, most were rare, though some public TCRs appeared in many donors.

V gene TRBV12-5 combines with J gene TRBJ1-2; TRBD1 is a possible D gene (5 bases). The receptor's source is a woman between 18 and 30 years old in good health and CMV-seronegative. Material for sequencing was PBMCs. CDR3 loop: CASGLSTGIPDGYTF. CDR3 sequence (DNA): TGTGCTAGTGGTTTGTCCACAGGTATCCCCGATGGCTACACCTTC.